The 30 T cell receptor beta chains below were found in one sample sequenced in a study of T-cell memory formation after mild COVID-19. TCRdb re-called the 5' RACE reads with MiXCR, one entry per CDR3 protein. The sample contains more than 350,000 distinct CDR3 sequences, roughly 15% of which appear only once. The sequenced sample was PBMCs or a T cell subset sorted from them (not recorded which). These receptors came from a man between 18 and 35 years old who had mild COVID-19 (a few samples of this study predate the infection). Cell type and time point are not known.

The rearrangement uses TRBV4-3 and TRBJ1-1, with D hard to call. In germline, CDR1 is LGHNA, CDR2 YSLEER. The CDR3 is 16 amino acids. The V and J ends lost 0 bases and 1 base respectively, with 12 bases between them. CDR3 in amino acids: CASSQDRGWGNTEAFF. For the CDR3, the DNA is TGCGCCAGCAGCCAAGACCGGGGTTGGGGGAACACTGAAGCTTTCTTT.

This clonotype was seen a few times. The J gene is TRBJ2-3, the V gene TRBV5-1; a possible D gene is TRBD2 (5 bases). Per germline, CDR1 SGHRS and CDR2 YFSETQ. V lost 7 bases, J lost 3 bases, and 15 bases lay in between. The CDR3 is made up of 14 amino acids. The CDR3 sequence is CASAPLATTDTQYF. The CDR3 bases are TGCGCCAGCGCCCCTCTAGCTACAACAGATACGCAGTATTTT. The whole variable domain, remainder taken from reference TRBV5-1 and TRBJ2-3, is KAGVTQTPRYLIKTRGQQVTLSCSPISGHRSVSWYQQTPGQGLQFLFEYFSETQRNKGNFPGRFSGRQFSNSRSEMNVSTLELGDSALYLCASAPLATTDTQYFGPGTRLTVL.

This clonotype has just a few counts. The V call is TRBV5-1, the J call TRBJ2-5; D is possibly TRBD2 (6 bases). The CDR3 is 14 residues long. V dropped 5 bases and J dropped 5 bases, with 16 bases sitting between them. Germline V gives CDR1 SGHRS, CDR2 YFSETQ. The CDR3, as DNA: TGCGCCAGCAGAGACGGCGCCGGGGGTGAGACCCAGTACTTC. This sequence encodes CASRDGAGGETQYF.

The chain has TRBV12-3 or TRBV12-4 and TRBJ1-2; D gene ambiguous. The CDR3 sequence is 11 residues long. V was trimmed by 6 bases and J by 8 bases, leaving 10 bases between them. CDR3 nucleotide sequence: TGTGCCAGCAGCAACCGCGGGGGCTACACCTTC. This codes for CASSNRGGYTF.

This chain joins TRBV29-1 and TRBJ1-1, with D possibly TRBD1 on 5 matching bases. CDR1 is SQVTM, CDR2 ANQGSEA, per germline. Trimming took 5 bases from V and 1 from J, leaving 8 bases between them. The CDR3 is 12 amino acids. This CDR3 reads CSVSRENTEAFF. CDR3 sequence (DNA): TGCAGCGTTAGCAGGGAGAACACTGAAGCTTTCTTT.

The sample holds a few counts of this clonotype. The chain carries TRBV29-1 and TRBJ2-7; D is ambiguous. The germline gives CDR1 SQVTM, CDR2 ANQGSEA. CDR3 length: 14 amino acids. V was pared by 7 bases and J by 0 bases, with 16 bases between. CDR3 region: CSAGVGPTSYEQYF. In nucleotides, the CDR3 is TGCAGCGCGGGCGTAGGGCCGACCTCCTACGAGCAGTACTTC.

The chain joins TRBV20-1 to TRBJ2-7; the D is unclear. Germline lookup yields CDR1 DFQATT and CDR2 SNEGSKA (reference sequence). This CDR3 has 13 amino acids. V was trimmed by 1 base and J by 0 bases, leaving 7 bases between them. The CDR3 region has the DNA TGCAGTGCTAGAGTGCAGAGCTCCTACGAGCAGTACGTC. Protein: CSARVQSSYEQYV.

This clonotype was picked up a small number of times. The chain joins TRBV5-4 to TRBJ1-3; D remains unclear. There are 15 residues in the CDR3. CDR1 is SGHNT and CDR2 is YYREEE in the germline V gene (reference sequence). The V and J ends lost 4 bases and 1 base respectively, with 12 bases between them. The CDR3: CASSQPSGSGNTIYF. The CDR3 region has the DNA TGTGCCAGCAGCCAGCCCTCCGGATCTGGAAACACCATATATTTT.

In this sample, this clonotype turned up many times. The chain is built from TRBV9 and TRBJ2-3, with 7 bases identical to TRBD2. V was pared by 3 bases and J by 0 bases, with 7 bases of the junction left unmatched. The germline CDR1 and CDR2 sequences are SGDLS and YYNGEE. This CDR3 contains 16 residues. The CDR3 nucleotides read TGTGCCAGCAGCGCAAGGGACTACCGAAGCACAGATACGCAGTATTTT. This gives the protein CASSARDYRSTDTQYF.

The J gene is TRBJ2-1, the V gene TRBV7-9; D gene ambiguous. This CDR3 is 10 amino acids long. V gave up 3 bases and J gave up 9 bases, with 3 bases separating them. In germline, CDR1 is SEHNR, CDR2 FQNEAQ (reference sequence). Here the CDR3 reads CASSLTEQFF. As DNA, the CDR3 is TGTGCCAGCAGCTTGACTGAGCAGTTCTTC. Looking up the rest from reference TRBV7-9 and TRBJ2-1 gives the full variable domain: DTGVSQNPRHKITKRGQNVTFRCDPISEHNRLYWYRQTLGQGPEFLTYFQNEAQLEKSRLLSDRFSAERPKGSFSTLEIQRTEQGDSAMYLCASSLTEQFFGPGTRLTVL.

The CDR3 region is CASGWKRDFEAFF. The CDR3 nucleotides read TGTGCCAGCGGATGGAAGAGGGACTTCGAAGCTTTCTTT. The gene calls are TRBV6-5 and TRBJ1-1, with a possible D match to TRBD1 (5 bases). There are 13 residues in the CDR3. Germline values: CDR1 MNHEY, CDR2 SVGAGI. The V end was cut by 8 bases, the J end by 8 bases, with 18 bases between.

CDR3 in amino acids: CASSEAENSNQPQHF. CDR3 bases: TGTGCCAGCAGTGAAGCGGAAAATAGCAATCAGCCCCAGCATTTT. The rearrangement joins TRBV2 to TRBJ1-5, with no clear D. This CDR3 comprises 15 residues. The germline gives CDR1 SNHLY, CDR2 FYNNEI. Trimming cost V 0 bases and J 0 bases, with 6 bases left between them.

The CDR3: CSAPPASGAWETQYF. Here the CDR3 DNA reads TGCAGTGCCCCCCCAGCTAGCGGGGCCTGGGAGACCCAGTACTTC. The chain uses TRBV20-1 and TRBJ2-5; the match to TRBD2 covers 9 bases. Germline trimming cut 6 bases from V and 5 bases from J; bases unmatched to any gene: 13. This CDR3 spans 15 amino acids. CDR1 DFQATT and CDR2 SNEGSKA come from the germline V gene (reference sequence).

The genes are TRBV6-2 or TRBV6-3 and TRBJ1-5; D might be TRBD1 (5 bases). In germline, CDR1 is MNHEY, CDR2 SVGEGT. The CDR3 sequence is 12 residues long. Trimming pared 5 bases from V and 9 bases from J, leaving 11 bases between. In DNA, the CDR3 is TGTGCCAGCAGTGCAGGGTTGGGGCCCCAGCATTTT. Amino acids: CASSAGLGPQHF.

This clonotype was seen a few times. This chain uses TRBV7-8 with TRBJ2-3, with TRBD1 as a possible D gene (7 bases). V lost 7 bases and J lost 3, with 17 bases in between. This CDR3 comprises 15 residues. Germline CDR1 is SGHVS and CDR2 is FQNEAQ. The CDR3, as DNA: TGTGCCAGCACTCTTCGGGGGACAGTAACAGATACGCAGTATTTT. Its protein is CASTLRGTVTDTQYF.

This clonotype was seen a handful of times. The rearrangement joins TRBV21-1 to TRBJ2-7; TRBD1 is the table's D call, not checked against the DNA. TRBV21-1 is an annotated pseudogene. CDR3 length: 15 amino acids. The CDR3 is CASSKGSRWDREQYV. CDR3 bases: TGTGCCAGCAGCAAAGGATCACGGTGGGACCGCGAGCAGTACGTC.

The genes are TRBV7-2 and TRBJ1-2; D not resolved. Germline V lookup: CDR1 SGHTA, CDR2 FQGNSA. V was shortened by 5 bases and J by 8 bases, with 15 bases between the two germline ends. The CDR3 consists of 13 residues. CDR3 sequence (DNA): TGTGCCAGCAGCCAGAATTGGGTTGGGGGCTACACCTTC. It translates to CASSQNWVGGYTF.

The J gene is TRBJ1-2, the V gene TRBV6-5, with 7 positions matching TRBD1. The V and J ends lost 8 bases and 3 bases, in that order; junction bases with no gene match: 6. The CDR3 contains 13 residues. CDR1 MNHEY and CDR2 SVGAGI come from the germline V gene. CDR3 nucleotides: TGTGCCAGCGGTGGGCAGGGGGACTATGGCTACACCTTC. Translated: CASGGQGDYGYTF.

This clonotype has only a few counts. This rearrangement joins TRBV7-2 to TRBJ2-2, with unresolved D. Germline CDR1 SGHTA, CDR2 FQGNSA. The CDR3 has 14 amino acids. Trimming took off 5 bases at V and 1 base at J, with 8 bases between the two ends. Written as DNA, the CDR3 is TGTGCCAGCAGCGACGACTGGAACACCGGGGAGCTGTTTTTT. It yields the protein CASSDDWNTGELFF.

This clonotype was recorded a few times. This chain joins TRBV6-5 and TRBJ1-1; D may be TRBD1 (5 bases). The V end was cut by 5 bases, the J end by 4 bases, with 14 bases between. Germline V gene lookup returns CDR1 MNHEY and CDR2 SVGAGI. The CDR3 has 14 amino acids. The DNA for the CDR3 is TGTGCCAGCAGTCGGACGGGGGGTCGCACTGAAGCTTTCTTT. Translated: CASSRTGGRTEAFF.

The table lists this clonotype with a few counts. The genes are TRBV20-1 and TRBJ2-1, with 11 bases matching TRBD2. This CDR3 has 16 residues. Trimming removed 6 bases from V and 5 bases from J; junction bases left unmatched: 12. CDR1 DFQATT and CDR2 SNEGSKA come from the germline V gene (reference sequence). Here the CDR3 DNA reads TGCAGTGCCCGGGACTATAGCGGGGGGGCAGACAATGAGCAGTTCTTC. Protein product: CSARDYSGGADNEQFF.

This rearrangement joins TRBV7-9 to TRBJ2-5; D is tentatively TRBD1 or TRBD2 (5 bases each). The V end lost 5 bases, the J end lost 5 bases, and 21 bases lay between the germline ends. Germline values: CDR1 SEHNR, CDR2 FQNEAQ (reference sequence). The CDR3 runs to 16 residues. CDR3 region: CASSSTLSWGGETQYF. CDR3 nucleotides: TGTGCCAGCAGCAGTACTCTCTCATGGGGCGGGGAGACCCAGTACTTC.

V is TRBV5-1 and J is TRBJ1-2; D is uncertain. Trimming pared 4 bases from V and 4 bases from J, leaving 11 bases between. Germline CDR1 SGHRS, CDR2 YFSETQ. The CDR3 is 13 residues long. CDR3 protein: CASSPDGAYGYTF. CDR3 sequence (DNA): TGCGCCAGCAGCCCGGATGGAGCCTATGGCTACACCTTC.

This chain joins TRBV12-3 or TRBV12-4 and TRBJ1-5; D remains unclear. CDR3 length: 15 amino acids. Trimming cost V 3 bases and J 0 bases, with 9 bases left between them. The CDR3 DNA sequence: TGTGCCAGCAGTTTCAGCCTCGATAGCAATCAGCCCCAGCATTTT. As protein: CASSFSLDSNQPQHF.

The rearrangement joins TRBV6-2 or TRBV6-3 to TRBJ2-7, with D maybe TRBD1 (6 bases). The germline V gene encodes CDR1 MNHEY and CDR2 SVGEGT. Trimming left V 6 bases short and J 1 base short, with 10 bases between. This CDR3 spans 13 amino acids. CDR3 sequence reads: CASRPTGSYEQYV. CDR3 nucleotides: TGTGCCAGCAGACCGACAGGATCCTACGAGCAGTACGTC.

The chain is built from TRBV6-5 and TRBJ1-1; D is unresolved. The V end was cut by 0 bases, the J end by 0 bases, with 11 bases between. Germline V gene sequence: CDR1 MNHEY, CDR2 SVGAGI. The CDR3 totals 16 residues. The CDR3 loop is CASSYSRHPMNTEAFF. The CDR3 DNA follows: TGTGCCAGCAGTTACTCGAGACACCCCATGAACACTGAAGCTTTCTTT.

The chain has TRBV12-3 or TRBV12-4 and TRBJ1-2; no reliable D call. The CDR3 extends over 13 amino acids. V lost 3 bases to trimming and J lost 6 bases, with 11 bases between them. As DNA, the CDR3 is TGTGCCAGCAGTTTGGGTGAATACGATGGCTACACCTTC. It codes for CASSLGEYDGYTF.

The chain recombines TRBV14 with TRBJ2-3; 7 bases are a match to TRBD1. Germline V gene sequence: CDR1 SGHDN, CDR2 FVKESK. This CDR3 region has 16 residues. V shed 2 bases, J shed 2 bases, and the junction held 7 bases outside the gene matches. DNA of the CDR3: TGTGCCAGCAGCCAAAATGGCAGGGGGTACACAGATACGCAGTATTTT. This translates into CASSQNGRGYTDTQYF.

The chain couples TRBV7-2 to TRBJ1-6; maybe TRBD1 (5 bases). V was pared by 3 bases and J by 13 bases, with 19 bases between. CDR3 size: 15 residues. Germline V gene lookup returns CDR1 SGHTA and CDR2 FQGNSA. The CDR3 nucleotides are TGTGCCAGCAGCTTGGTAGGGGTCGGGGTTGGGCCCCTCCACTTT. Translating gives CASSLVGVGVGPLHF.

This clonotype has only a few counts. The chain couples TRBV4-1 to TRBJ1-1; D remains unclear. Trimming removed 2 bases at V and 3 bases at J, with 22 bases between. Germline-derived CDR1 and CDR2 are MGHRA and YSYEKL. This CDR3 is 18 amino acids long. For the CDR3, the DNA is TGCGCCAGCAGCCAAACCCCTTTCCAGGTGGGAGTGGACACTGAAGCTTTCTTT. This sequence encodes CASSQTPFQVGVDTEAFF.